These T cell receptor beta chains were read from a single sample in a study of spatial heterogeneity in lung cancer. TCRdb used MiXCR to reprocess the 5' RACE reads, holding one entry per CDR3 protein. The data show about 27,000 distinct CDR3 sequences, with approximately 6.9% seen just once and around 24% held by the top ten. Material: lung tumor tissue, obtained at surgery. The origin of the receptors is a male donor with early-stage non-small cell lung cancer. Both conserved end residues are part of each CDR3. Fields, in order: J gene, V gene, D gene, CDR3 length, CDR3 protein. A D gene is named only where the DNA matches it firmly.

TRBJ2-1	TRBV28	NA	16	CASSIHFRDGPNEQFF
TRBJ1-1	TRBV2	NA	12	CASGAENTEAFF
TRBJ2-7	TRBV11-2	NA	13	CASSLDLLGNQYF
TRBJ1-1	TRBV7-9	NA	15	CASSSGRSINTEAFF
TRBJ1-6	TRBV4-1	NA	18	CASSQGLSGRGANSPLHF
TRBJ1-1	TRBV7-8	NA	14	CASSLQPQGTEAFF
TRBJ2-2	TRBV3-1	NA	17	CASSQDQIGAKGGELFF
TRBJ1-2	TRBV2	NA	14	CASTTTGAHYGYTF
TRBJ1-6	TRBV4-1	NA	17	CASSQRAQVDYNSPLHF
TRBJ1-5	TRBV27	NA	14	CASSPLGSNQPQHF
TRBJ2-1	TRBV27	NA	16	CASSLYGGNSYNEQFF
TRBJ2-2	TRBV10-3	NA	15	CAISVGTSTTGELFF
TRBJ2-1	TRBV4-2	NA	14	CASSLDPTGNEQFF
TRBJ2-7	TRBV10-2	NA	14	CASTGTSVAGEQYF
TRBJ2-3	TRBV11-2	TRBD2	16	CASSLARGDSTDTQYF